This is a list of T cell receptor beta chains from one sample in a study of T cell repertoires in cytomegalovirus infection. Via MiXCR, TCRdb re-called the reads, giving one row per CDR3 protein. The sample has hundreds of thousands of distinct CDR3 sequences; under 40% are singletons. Sequences were obtained from PBMCs. These receptors were taken from a human donor in good health (CMV status not recorded). Some clones in this sample may be carry-over from other donors' samples. Each CDR3 is given with its conserved first and last residue. The D gene is left open where the match is weak. Where a row states a size, it is once, few, many or the class of an expanded clone; other rows omit it.

size: NA
J: TRBJ2-5
D: NA
V: TRBV12-5
CDR3: CASGEGTLSKETQYF
DNA: TGTGCTAGTGGAGAAGGGACACTTTCCAAAGAGACCCAGTACTTC

size: few
J: TRBJ2-7
D: NA
V: TRBV20-1
CDR3: CSAEGQLSYEQYF
DNA: TGCAGTGCCGAGGGGCAGCTATCCTACGAGCAGTACTTC

size: many
J: TRBJ2-1
D: TRBD2
V: TRBV7-6
CDR3: CASSLAGEGIIVYNEQFF
DNA: TGTGCCAGCAGCTTAGCTGGGGAGGGAATAATTGTGTACAATGAGCAGTTCTTC

size: NA
J: TRBJ2-3
D: NA
V: TRBV6-1
CDR3: CATRILEGIDTQYF
DNA: TGTGCCACCCGAATACTCGAGGGGATAGATACGCAGTATTTT

size: NA
J: TRBJ1-5
D: NA
V: TRBV19
CDR3: CASGRSDNQPQHF
DNA: TGTGCCAGCGGACGGAGCGACAATCAGCCCCAGCATTTT

size: NA
J: TRBJ1-2
D: NA
V: TRBV10-3
CDR3: CAIRAENYGYTF
DNA: TGTGCCATCAGGGCAGAAAACTATGGCTACACCTTC

size: NA
J: TRBJ1-1
D: NA
V: TRBV5-1
CDR3: CASRAAAEAFF
DNA: TGCGCCAGCAGGGCAGCTGCTGAAGCTTTCTTT

size: NA
J: TRBJ2-1
D: TRBD2
V: TRBV10-3
CDR3: CAISGFLAGIYNEQFF
DNA: TGTGCCATCAGTGGTTTCCTAGCGGGGATTTACAATGAGCAGTTCTTC

size: NA
J: TRBJ1-4
D: NA
V: TRBV14
CDR3: CASSQAPGIPNEKLFF
DNA: TGTGCCAGCAGCCAAGCCCCGGGCATCCCTAATGAAAAACTGTTTTTT

size: NA
J: TRBJ1-6
D: TRBD1
V: TRBV5-1
CDR3: CASSYLTGGDDSPLHF
DNA: TGCGCCAGCAGCTACCTCACAGGGGGCGACGATTCACCCCTCCACTTT

size: many
J: TRBJ2-7
D: NA
V: TRBV7-2
CDR3: CASRTKLDGSYEQYF
DNA: TGTGCCAGCAGAACGAAACTGGACGGCTCCTACGAGCAGTACTTC

size: NA
J: TRBJ2-7
D: TRBD2
V: TRBV27
CDR3: CASSLRAGGPLPYEQYF
DNA: TGTGCCAGCAGTTTAAGAGCGGGAGGGCCTCTGCCCTACGAGCAGTACTTC

size: few
J: TRBJ1-6
D: NA
V: TRBV7-6
CDR3: CASTTGGSPLHF
DNA: TGTGCCAGCACCACCGGGGGGTCACCCCTCCACTTT

size: few
J: TRBJ1-2
D: TRBD1
V: TRBV19
CDR3: CASSPLPGQGSGYTF
DNA: TGTGCCAGTAGCCCACTACCGGGACAGGGGAGCGGCTACACCTTC

size: few
J: TRBJ1-5
D: TRBD1
V: TRBV5-6
CDR3: CASSMRQGKGQPQHF
DNA: TGTGCCAGCAGCATGAGACAGGGGAAAGGTCAGCCCCAGCATTTT

size: NA
J: TRBJ2-1
D: TRBD2
V: TRBV5-1
CDR3: CASSWVRLTSGGSYNEQFF
DNA: TGCGCCAGCAGCTGGGTCAGGTTGACTAGCGGGGGGTCCTACAATGAGCAGTTCTTC

size: few
J: TRBJ2-1
D: NA
V: TRBV10-3
CDR3: CAIKQGVWQFF
DNA: TGTGCCATCAAACAGGGCGTCTGGCAGTTCTTC

size: NA
J: TRBJ2-7
D: NA
V: TRBV5-1
CDR3: CASSLGAARDEQYF
DNA: TGCGCCAGCAGCTTGGGTGCAGCGCGGGACGAGCAGTACTTC

size: NA
J: TRBJ1-3
D: TRBD1
V: TRBV6-5
CDR3: CASSYGDRDYSGNTIYF
DNA: TGTGCCAGCAGTTATGGAGACAGGGACTACTCTGGAAACACCATATATTTT

size: few
J: TRBJ1-2
D: NA
V: TRBV28
CDR3: CASRFPGSYGYTF
DNA: TGTGCCAGCAGATTTCCAGGGAGCTATGGCTACACCTTC

size: NA
J: TRBJ2-2
D: TRBD1
V: TRBV28
CDR3: CASRPGDRGLGELFF
DNA: TGTGCCAGCAGACCAGGGGACAGGGGGCTCGGGGAGCTGTTTTTT

size: NA
J: TRBJ1-4
D: NA
V: TRBV6-5
CDR3: CASGIATNEKLFF
DNA: TGTGCCAGCGGAATAGCAACTAATGAAAAACTGTTTTTT

size: NA
J: TRBJ2-2
D: NA
V: TRBV19
CDR3: CDSSKARGPTTGELFF
DNA: TGTGACAGTAGTAAAGCTCGGGGCCCGACCACCGGTGAGCTGTTTTTT

size: NA
J: TRBJ2-1
D: TRBD1
V: TRBV24-1
CDR3: CATSGDSYNEQFF
DNA: TGTGCCACCAGCGGGGACAGTTACAATGAGCAGTTCTTC

size: NA
J: TRBJ1-6
D: TRBD1
V: TRBV7-9
CDR3: CASTKSTGRHSPLHF
DNA: TGTGCCAGCACCAAATCGACAGGGAGGCATTCACCCCTCCACTTT

size: few
J: TRBJ1-5
D: NA
V: TRBV18
CDR3: CASSPGAGVQPQHF
DNA: TGTGCCAGCTCACCAGGAGCAGGGGTTCAGCCCCAGCATTTT

size: NA
J: TRBJ2-6
D: TRBD1
V: TRBV29-1
CDR3: CSVGTGTLAGANVLTF
DNA: TGCAGCGTTGGGACAGGGACATTAGCTGGGGCCAACGTCCTGACTTTC

size: few
J: TRBJ2-7
D: TRBD1
V: TRBV12-3/TRBV12-4
CDR3: CASSLPPGQGSGKSYEQYF
DNA: TGTGCCAGCAGTTTACCCCCAGGACAGGGATCGGGAAAGTCCTACGAGCAGTACTTC

size: NA
J: TRBJ1-2
D: NA
V: TRBV12-3/TRBV12-4
CDR3: CASCVKTSYGYTF
DNA: TGTGCCAGCTGTGTTAAGACAAGCTATGGCTACACCTTC

size: NA
J: TRBJ2-7
D: TRBD1
V: TRBV12-3/TRBV12-4
CDR3: CASTLQGGIYEQYF
DNA: TGTGCCAGCACCCTACAGGGGGGCATCTACGAGCAGTACTTC

size: NA
J: TRBJ2-3
D: NA
V: TRBV9
CDR3: CASSADRRTDTQYF
DNA: TGTGCCAGCAGCGCCGACCGGCGCACAGATACGCAGTATTTT

size: few
J: TRBJ2-2
D: TRBD2
V: TRBV2
CDR3: CASKLAGNPNTGELFF
DNA: TGTGCCAGCAAATTAGCGGGGAACCCGAACACCGGGGAGCTGTTTTTT

size: once
J: TRBJ1-2
D: NA
V: TRBV28
CDR3: CASRAPGTTYGYTF
DNA: TGTGCCAGCAGGGCTCCAGGGACGACCTATGGCTACACCTTC

size: NA
J: TRBJ2-5
D: TRBD1
V: TRBV6-1
CDR3: CASRGQGQVGTQYF
DNA: TGTGCCAGCAGGGGACAGGGCCAAGTCGGGACCCAGTACTTC

size: NA
J: TRBJ1-5
D: TRBD1
V: TRBV2
CDR3: CASTGQGGRQPQHF
DNA: TGTGCCAGCACCGGACAGGGAGGACGCCAGCCCCAGCATTTT

size: NA
J: TRBJ1-2
D: NA
V: TRBV19
CDR3: CASSIVTGNGYTF
DNA: TGTGCCAGTAGTATCGTCACAGGGAATGGCTACACCTTC

size: NA
J: TRBJ1-4
D: NA
V: TRBV7-6
CDR3: CASSFQINEKLFF
DNA: TGTGCCAGCAGCTTTCAGATTAATGAAAAACTGTTTTTT

size: few
J: TRBJ1-2
D: NA
V: TRBV20-1
CDR3: CSARPAVRGYGYTF
DNA: TGCAGTGCTAGACCCGCCGTAAGGGGCTATGGCTACACCTTC

size: few
J: TRBJ2-7
D: TRBD2
V: TRBV7-6
CDR3: CASSLSPSGSYEQYF
DNA: TGTGCCAGCAGCTTAAGCCCTAGCGGGAGCTACGAGCAGTACTTC

size: NA
J: TRBJ2-3
D: NA
V: TRBV6-1
CDR3: CASSGPPSSTDTQYF
DNA: TGTGCCAGCAGTGGCCCCCCATCGAGCACAGATACGCAGTATTTT

size: few
J: TRBJ1-1
D: NA
V: TRBV7-8
CDR3: CASSLWGIGPLGEAFF
DNA: TGTGCCAGCAGCCTTTGGGGAATAGGTCCTCTAGGAGAAGCTTTCTTT

size: NA
J: TRBJ2-3
D: NA
V: TRBV7-9
CDR3: CASSLYQGISADTQYF
DNA: TGTGCCAGCAGCTTATACCAGGGGATTTCAGCAGATACGCAGTATTTT

size: few
J: TRBJ2-3
D: NA
V: TRBV11-2
CDR3: CASSLEGAGRYTDTQYF
DNA: TGTGCCAGCAGCTTAGAGGGGGCAGGGAGATACACAGATACGCAGTATTTT

size: NA
J: TRBJ2-1
D: TRBD2
V: TRBV2
CDR3: CASTLSGSNNNEQFF
DNA: TGTGCCAGCACCCTTAGCGGGAGTAATAACAATGAGCAGTTCTTC

size: NA
J: TRBJ2-4
D: NA
V: TRBV7-8
CDR3: CASSLTGYSAKNIQYF
DNA: TGTGCCAGCAGCTTAACGGGGTACTCAGCCAAAAACATTCAGTACTTC

size: many
J: TRBJ1-5
D: NA
V: TRBV7-6
CDR3: CASSSSGDQPQHF
DNA: TGTGCCAGCAGCTCGAGTGGGGATCAGCCCCAGCATTTT

size: few
J: TRBJ2-3
D: TRBD2
V: TRBV2
CDR3: CASRESGAWADTQYF
DNA: TGTGCCAGCAGGGAGAGCGGGGCTTGGGCAGATACGCAGTATTTT

size: NA
J: TRBJ2-7
D: TRBD2
V: TRBV6-1
CDR3: CASSLGGRIDEQYF
DNA: TGTGCCAGCAGTCTGGGGGGGAGGATTGACGAGCAGTACTTC

size: few
J: TRBJ2-3
D: TRBD1
V: TRBV24-1
CDR3: CATSGVTGVGSDTQYF
DNA: TGTGCCACCAGTGGTGTGACAGGGGTTGGTTCAGATACGCAGTATTTT

size: few
J: TRBJ1-4
D: NA
V: TRBV4-1
CDR3: CASSQAWGTATNEKLFF
DNA: TGCGCCAGCAGCCAAGCTTGGGGAACGGCAACTAATGAAAAACTGTTTTTT

size: NA
J: TRBJ2-2
D: TRBD1
V: TRBV6-6
CDR3: CATYLGGLNTGELFF
DNA: TGTGCCACCTACCTAGGGGGCTTGAACACCGGGGAGCTGTTTTTT

size: NA
J: TRBJ2-7
D: NA
V: TRBV28
CDR3: CASSFMGIIHEQYF
DNA: TGTGCCAGCAGTTTTATGGGCATAATCCACGAGCAGTACTTC

size: NA
J: TRBJ2-1
D: TRBD2
V: TRBV20-1
CDR3: CSARARGLAGRGEFF
DNA: TGCAGTGCTAGAGCTCGCGGACTAGCGGGAAGGGGAGAGTTCTTC

size: NA
J: TRBJ2-7
D: NA
V: TRBV4-1
CDR3: CASSQDNQTPYEQYF
DNA: TGCGCCAGCAGCCAAGACAATCAAACCCCCTACGAGCAGTACTTC

size: NA
J: TRBJ2-2
D: NA
V: TRBV29-1
CDR3: CSVLSRGHTGELFF
DNA: TGCAGCGTCCTGAGCAGGGGTCACACCGGGGAGCTGTTTTTT

size: NA
J: TRBJ1-5
D: NA
V: TRBV20-1
CDR3: CSATGTSGDQPQHF
DNA: TGCAGTGCGACCGGGACAAGCGGGGATCAGCCCCAGCATTTT

size: NA
J: TRBJ2-7
D: NA
V: TRBV2
CDR3: CASTNEGGTYEQYF
DNA: TGTGCCAGCACCAACGAGGGGGGAACCTACGAGCAGTACTTC

size: NA
J: TRBJ1-3
D: TRBD1
V: TRBV7-4
CDR3: CASSNRQGRLEGNTIYF
DNA: TGTGCCAGCAGCAATAGACAGGGGCGCTTAGAAGGAAACACCATATATTTT

size: NA
J: TRBJ2-7
D: TRBD1
V: TRBV5-4
CDR3: CASSFPGTGVHEQYF
DNA: TGTGCCAGCAGCTTCCCCGGGACAGGGGTACACGAGCAGTACTTC